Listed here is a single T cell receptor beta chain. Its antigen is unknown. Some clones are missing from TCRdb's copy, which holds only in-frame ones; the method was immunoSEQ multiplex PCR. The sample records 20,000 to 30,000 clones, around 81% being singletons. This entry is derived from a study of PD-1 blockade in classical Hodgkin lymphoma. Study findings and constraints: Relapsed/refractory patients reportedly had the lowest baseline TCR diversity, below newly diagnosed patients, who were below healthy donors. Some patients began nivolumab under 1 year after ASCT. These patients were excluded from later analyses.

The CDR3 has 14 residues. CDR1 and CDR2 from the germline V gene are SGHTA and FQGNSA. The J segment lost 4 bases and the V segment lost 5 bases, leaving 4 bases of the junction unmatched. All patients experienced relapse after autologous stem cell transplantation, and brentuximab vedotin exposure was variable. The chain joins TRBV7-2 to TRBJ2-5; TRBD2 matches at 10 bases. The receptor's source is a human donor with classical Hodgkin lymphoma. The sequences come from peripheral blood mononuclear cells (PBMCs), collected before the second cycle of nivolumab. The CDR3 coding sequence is TGTGCCAGCAGCGGCGGGACTAGCGTAGAGACCCAGTACTTC. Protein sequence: CASSGGTSVETQYF.